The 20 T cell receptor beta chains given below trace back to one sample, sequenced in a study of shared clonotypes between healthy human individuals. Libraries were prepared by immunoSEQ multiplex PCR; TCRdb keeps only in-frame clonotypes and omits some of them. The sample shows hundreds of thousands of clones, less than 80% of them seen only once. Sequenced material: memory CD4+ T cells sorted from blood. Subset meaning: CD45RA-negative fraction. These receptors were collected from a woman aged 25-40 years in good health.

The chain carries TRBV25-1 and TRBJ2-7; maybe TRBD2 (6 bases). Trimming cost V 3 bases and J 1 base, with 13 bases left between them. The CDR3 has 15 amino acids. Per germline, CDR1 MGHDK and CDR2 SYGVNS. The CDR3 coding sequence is TGTGCCAGCAGTGATATAAGCGGGCATTCCTACGAGCAGTACTTC. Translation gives CASSDISGHSYEQYF.

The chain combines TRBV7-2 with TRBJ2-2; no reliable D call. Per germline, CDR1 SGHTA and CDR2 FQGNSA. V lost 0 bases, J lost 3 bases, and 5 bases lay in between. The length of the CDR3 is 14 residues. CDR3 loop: CASSLATYTGELFF. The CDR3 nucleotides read TGTGCCAGCAGCTTAGCGACTTACACCGGGGAGCTGTTTTTT.

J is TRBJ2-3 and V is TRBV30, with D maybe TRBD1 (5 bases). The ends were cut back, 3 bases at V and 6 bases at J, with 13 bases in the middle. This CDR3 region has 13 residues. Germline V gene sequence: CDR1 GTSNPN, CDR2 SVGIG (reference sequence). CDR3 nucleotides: TGTGCCTGGAGGAAGGCGTCAGGGGATACGCAGTATTTT. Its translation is CAWRKASGDTQYF. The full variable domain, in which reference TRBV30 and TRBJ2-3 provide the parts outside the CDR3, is SQTIHQWPATLVQPVGSPLSLECTVEGTSNPNLYWYRQAAGRGLQLLFYSVGIGQISSEVPQNLSASRPQDRQFILSSKKLLLSDSGFYLCAWRKASGDTQYFGPGTRLTVL.

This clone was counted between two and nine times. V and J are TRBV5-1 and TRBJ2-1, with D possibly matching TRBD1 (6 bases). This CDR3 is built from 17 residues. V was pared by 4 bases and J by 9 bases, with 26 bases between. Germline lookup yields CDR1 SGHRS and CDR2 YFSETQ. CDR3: CASSPTTKALLGGEQFF. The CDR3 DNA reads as TGCGCCAGCAGCCCGACGACTAAGGCGTTGTTAGGGGGTGAGCAGTTCTTC.

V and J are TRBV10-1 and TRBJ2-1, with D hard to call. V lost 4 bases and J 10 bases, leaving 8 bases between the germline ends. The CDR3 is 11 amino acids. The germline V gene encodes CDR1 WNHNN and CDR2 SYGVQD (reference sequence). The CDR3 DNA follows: TGCGCCAGCAGTGTAGGTCGCGAGCAGTTCTTC. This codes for CASSVGREQFF.

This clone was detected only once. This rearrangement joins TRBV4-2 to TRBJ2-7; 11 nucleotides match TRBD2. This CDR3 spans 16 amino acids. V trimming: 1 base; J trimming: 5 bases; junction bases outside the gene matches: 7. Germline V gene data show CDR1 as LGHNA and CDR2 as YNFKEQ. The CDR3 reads CASSQGLASGRNEQYF. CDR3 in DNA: TGTGCCAGCAGCCAAGGTTTGGCTAGCGGGAGGAACGAGCAGTACTTC.

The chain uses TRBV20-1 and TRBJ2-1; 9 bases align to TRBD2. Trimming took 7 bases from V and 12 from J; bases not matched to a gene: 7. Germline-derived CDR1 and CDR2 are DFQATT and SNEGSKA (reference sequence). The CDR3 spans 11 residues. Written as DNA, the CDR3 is TGCAGTGGAGATAGCGGGAGCGGGCAGTTCTTC. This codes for CSGDSGSGQFF.

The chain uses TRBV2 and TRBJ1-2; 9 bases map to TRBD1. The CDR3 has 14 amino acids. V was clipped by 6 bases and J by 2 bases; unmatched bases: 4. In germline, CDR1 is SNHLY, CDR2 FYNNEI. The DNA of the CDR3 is TGTGCCAGCAGGGGGACAGGGACGAACTATGGCTACACCTTC. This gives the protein CASRGTGTNYGYTF.

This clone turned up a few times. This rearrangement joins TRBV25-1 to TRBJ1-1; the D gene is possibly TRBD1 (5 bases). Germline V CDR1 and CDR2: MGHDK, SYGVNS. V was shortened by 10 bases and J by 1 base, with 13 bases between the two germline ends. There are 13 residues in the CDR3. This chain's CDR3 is CATQGGSNTEAFF. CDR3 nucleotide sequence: TGTGCCACCCAGGGTGGTTCGAACACTGAAGCTTTCTTT.

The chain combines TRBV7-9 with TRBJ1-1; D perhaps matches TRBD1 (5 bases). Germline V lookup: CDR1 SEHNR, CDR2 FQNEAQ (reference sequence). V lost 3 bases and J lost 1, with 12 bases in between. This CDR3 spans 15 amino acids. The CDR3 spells CASSLGGGRNTEAFF. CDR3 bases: TGTGCCAGCAGCTTGGGGGGAGGGCGGAACACTGAAGCTTTCTTT.

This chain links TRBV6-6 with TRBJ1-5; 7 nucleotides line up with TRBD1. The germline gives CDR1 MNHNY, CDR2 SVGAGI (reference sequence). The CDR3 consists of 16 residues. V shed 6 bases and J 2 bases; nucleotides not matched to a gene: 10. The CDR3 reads CASSPKGAGGNQPQHF. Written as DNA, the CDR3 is TGTGCCAGCAGCCCCAAGGGGGCAGGGGGCAATCAGCCCCAGCATTTT.

CDR3 in amino acids: CASTRTSGVTDTQYF. CDR3 DNA: TGTGCCAGCACCAGGACTAGCGGGGTTACAGATACGCAGTATTTT. This chain links TRBV7-2 with TRBJ2-3, with TRBD2 matching 12 bases. The CDR3 is 15 residues long. Germline V CDR1 and CDR2: SGHTA, FQGNSA. V gave up 7 bases and J gave up 3 bases; unmatched junction bases: 5.

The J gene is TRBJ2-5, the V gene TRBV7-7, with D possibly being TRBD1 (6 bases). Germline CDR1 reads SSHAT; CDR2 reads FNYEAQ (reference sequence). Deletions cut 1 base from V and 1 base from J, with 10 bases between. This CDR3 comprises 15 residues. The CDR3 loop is CASSLGPTGQETQYF. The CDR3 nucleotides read TGTGCCAGCAGCTTAGGACCGACAGGCCAAGAGACCCAGTACTTC.

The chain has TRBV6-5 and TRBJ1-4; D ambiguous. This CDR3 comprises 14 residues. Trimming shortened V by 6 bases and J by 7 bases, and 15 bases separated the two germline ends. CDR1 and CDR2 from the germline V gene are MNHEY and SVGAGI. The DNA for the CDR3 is TGTGCCAGCAGGAGAGACGGAGCTAGTGAAAAACTGTTTTTT. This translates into CASRRDGASEKLFF.

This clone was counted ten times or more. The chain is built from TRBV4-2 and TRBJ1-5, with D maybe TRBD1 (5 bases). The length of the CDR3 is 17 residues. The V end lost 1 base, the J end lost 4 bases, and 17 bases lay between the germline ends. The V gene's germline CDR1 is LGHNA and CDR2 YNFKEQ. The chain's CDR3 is CASSQAAAAGGNQPQHF. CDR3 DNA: TGTGCCAGCAGCCAAGCCGCAGCAGCTGGGGGGAATCAGCCCCAGCATTTT.

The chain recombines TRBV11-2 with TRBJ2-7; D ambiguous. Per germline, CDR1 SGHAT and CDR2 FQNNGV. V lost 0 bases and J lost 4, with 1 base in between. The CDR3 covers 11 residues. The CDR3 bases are TGTGCCAGCAGCTTAGATTACGAGCAGTACTTC. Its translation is CASSLDYEQYF. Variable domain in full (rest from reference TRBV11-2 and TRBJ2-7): EAGVAQSPRYKIIEKRQSVAFWCNPISGHATLYWYQQILGQGPKLLIQFQNNGVVDDSQLPKDRFSAERLKGVDSTLKIQPAKLEDSAVYLCASSLDYEQYFGPGTRLTVT.

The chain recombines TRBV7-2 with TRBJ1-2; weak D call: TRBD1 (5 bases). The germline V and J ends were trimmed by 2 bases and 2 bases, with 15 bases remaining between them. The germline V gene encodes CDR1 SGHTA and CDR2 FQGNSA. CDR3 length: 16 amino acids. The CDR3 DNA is TGTGCCAGCAGCTTATACCCCGCAGGGCTAAACTATGGCTACACCTTC. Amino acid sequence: CASSLYPAGLNYGYTF.

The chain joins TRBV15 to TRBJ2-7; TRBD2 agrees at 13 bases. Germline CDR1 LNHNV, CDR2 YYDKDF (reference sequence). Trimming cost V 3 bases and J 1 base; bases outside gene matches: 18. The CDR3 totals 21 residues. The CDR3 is CATSRDRGHELAGGISYEQYF. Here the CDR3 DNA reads TGTGCCACCAGCAGGGACAGGGGACACGAACTAGCGGGAGGGATATCCTACGAGCAGTACTTC.

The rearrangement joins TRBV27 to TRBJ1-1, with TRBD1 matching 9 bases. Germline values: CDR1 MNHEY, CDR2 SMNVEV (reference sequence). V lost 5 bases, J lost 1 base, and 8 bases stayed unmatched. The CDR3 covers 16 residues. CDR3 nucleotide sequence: TGTGCCAGCAGTCCTGGGACAGGGAAACGGAACACTGAAGCTTTCTTT. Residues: CASSPGTGKRNTEAFF.

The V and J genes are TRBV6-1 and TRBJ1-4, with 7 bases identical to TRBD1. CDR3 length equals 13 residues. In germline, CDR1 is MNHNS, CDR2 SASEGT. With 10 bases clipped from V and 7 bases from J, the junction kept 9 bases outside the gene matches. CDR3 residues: CATSDREGEKLFF. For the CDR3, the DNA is TGTGCCACCTCAGACAGGGAGGGTGAAAAACTGTTTTTT.